This T cell receptor beta chain was captured in a study of T cell repertoires in cytomegalovirus infection. About the study: HLA-B-restricted CMV epitopes that are well studied were used alongside recently identified HLA-C-restricted ones. Public TCR beta signatures were indicative of both CMV infection and a matching HLA type. General study findings and limits: In two of eight donors, the top clonotype was HLA-C-restricted CMV-specific. Cumulated frequencies of public TCR beta families served to identify carriers of CMV plus the relevant HLA.

TCRdb reprocessed the reads via MiXCR and lists one record per CDR3 protein. Among hundreds of thousands of distinct CDR3 sequences listed, around 32% were seen once. This clonotype was recorded at least ten times. The antigen is undetermined. CDR1 SGHTA and CDR2 FQGNSA come from the germline V gene. The V gene lost 5 bases and the J gene lost 2 bases, with 12 bases spanning the gap. The CDR3 totals 14 residues. The rearrangement links TRBV7-2 to TRBJ1-1; D gene uncertain. This sequence was found in a human donor in good health (CMV status not recorded). Some clones in this sample may be carry-over from other donors' samples. Material: cultured PBMCs, obtained from culture after CMV antigen stimulation. DNA of the CDR3: TGTGCCAGCAGCGCCCGAGAGGGAAACACTGAAGCTTTCTTT. This translates into CASSAREGNTEAFF.